This paragraph reports one T cell receptor (beta chain). Antigen unknown. This specimen belongs to a study of PD-1 blockade in mismatch repair-deficient tumors. Trimming cost V 4 bases and J 5 bases; bases outside gene matches: 14. The germline CDR1 and CDR2 sequences are MGHRA and YSYEKL. CDR3 size: 18 residues. Method: immunoSEQ multiplex PCR; TCRdb's copy keeps in-frame clones and lacks some. The sample has 30,000 to 45,000 clones; roughly 85% are singletons. Every patient had mismatch repair deficiency by PCR or immunohistochemistry. A few pembrolizumab responders had their TCRs sequenced. Points from the study as a whole: Tumor-resident clones, often undetectable pretreatment in blood, expanded then contracted after pembrolizumab.

The chain couples TRBV4-1 to TRBJ2-7; TRBD2 aligns across 13 bases. The TCR sequence derives from an adult with mismatch repair-deficient cancer. Sequencing used peripheral blood, obtained 76 weeks after starting pembrolizumab. CDR3 region: CASSRVTSGRALGHEQYF. CDR3 sequence (DNA): TGCGCCAGCAGCCGAGTTACTAGCGGGAGGGCCTTGGGCCACGAGCAGTACTTC.